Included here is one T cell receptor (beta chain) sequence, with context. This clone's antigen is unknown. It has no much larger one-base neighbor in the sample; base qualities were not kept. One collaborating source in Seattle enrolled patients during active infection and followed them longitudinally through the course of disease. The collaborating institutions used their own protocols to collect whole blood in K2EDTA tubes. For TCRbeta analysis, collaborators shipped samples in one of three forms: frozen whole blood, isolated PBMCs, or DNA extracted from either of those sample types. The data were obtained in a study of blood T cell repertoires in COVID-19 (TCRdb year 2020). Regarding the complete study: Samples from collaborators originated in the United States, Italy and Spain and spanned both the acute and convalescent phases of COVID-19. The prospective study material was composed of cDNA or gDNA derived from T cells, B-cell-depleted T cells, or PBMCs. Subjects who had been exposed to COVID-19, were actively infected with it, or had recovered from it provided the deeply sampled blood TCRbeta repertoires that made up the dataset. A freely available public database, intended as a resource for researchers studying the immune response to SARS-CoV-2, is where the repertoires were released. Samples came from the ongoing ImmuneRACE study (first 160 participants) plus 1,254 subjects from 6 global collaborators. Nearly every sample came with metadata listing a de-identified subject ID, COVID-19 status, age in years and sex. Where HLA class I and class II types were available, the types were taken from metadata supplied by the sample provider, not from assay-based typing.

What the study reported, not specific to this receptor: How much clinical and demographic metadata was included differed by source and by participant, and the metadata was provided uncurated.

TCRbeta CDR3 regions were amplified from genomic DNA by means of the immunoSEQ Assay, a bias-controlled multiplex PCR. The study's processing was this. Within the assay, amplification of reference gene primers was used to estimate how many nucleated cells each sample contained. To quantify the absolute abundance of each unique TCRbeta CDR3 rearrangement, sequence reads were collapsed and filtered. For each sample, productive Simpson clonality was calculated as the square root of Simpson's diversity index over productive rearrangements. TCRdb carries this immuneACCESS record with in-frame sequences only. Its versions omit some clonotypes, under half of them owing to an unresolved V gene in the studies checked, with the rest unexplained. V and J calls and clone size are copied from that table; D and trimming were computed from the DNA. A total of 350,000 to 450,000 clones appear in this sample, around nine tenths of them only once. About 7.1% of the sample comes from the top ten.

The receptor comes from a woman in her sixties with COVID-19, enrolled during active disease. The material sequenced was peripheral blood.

The CDR3 protein: CASSSAPQNYGYTF. Read as DNA, the sequence is TGTGCCAGCAGCTCGGCTCCACAGAACTATGGCTACACCTTC. The rearrangement combines TRBV7-8 with TRBJ1-2, with the D gene not confidently named. The junction shows trimming of 4 bases on V and 2 bases on J, plus 11 bases between the germline ends. Reading the germline V gene gives CDR1 SGHVS and CDR2 FQNEAQ. The CDR3, from cysteine to phenylalanine, totals 14 residues. Only the CDR3 DNA stays, 42 bases, in frame from base 1. Beyond the CDR3, the reference TRBV7-8 and TRBJ1-2 genes provide the residues; the full variable domain reads: GAGVSQSPRYKVAKRGQDVALRCDPISGHVSLFWYQQALGQGPEFLTYFQNEAQLDKSGLPSDRFFAERPEGSVSTLKIQRTQQEDSAVYLCASSSAPQNYGYTFGSGTRLTVV.